Following are 7 T cell receptor beta chains from one sample sequenced in a study of CD8 T cells in ankylosing spondylitis. TCRdb used MiXCR to reprocess the 5' RACE reads, holding one entry per CDR3 protein. The sample lists 200,000 to 300,000 distinct CDR3 sequences, 7.5% to 9% occurring once. Sequencing was carried out using blood, either unsorted or a sorted T cell fraction (not recorded which). These receptors originate from a male donor with ankylosing spondylitis or in good health (not recorded which).

This clonotype was seen repeatedly, ten times or more. The gene calls are TRBV20-1 and TRBJ2-1; 9 bases fit TRBD2. Per the germline V gene, CDR1 is DFQATT and CDR2 is SNEGSKA (reference sequence). This CDR3 has 18 residues. V dropped 3 bases and J dropped 0; count of bases not matched to a gene: 12. CDR3 in DNA: TGCAGTGCTAGTTGGTGGCTAGCGGGATCCAGCTCCTACAATGAGCAGTTCTTC. Translated, it gives CSASWWLAGSSSYNEQFF.

There are many counts of this clonotype. The CDR3 nucleotides read TGTGCCATCACCAAGGGGGACTATCCCTACAATGAGCAGTTCTTC. Its protein is CAITKGDYPYNEQFF. The chain links TRBV10-3 to TRBJ2-1; TRBD2 might be the D (7 bases). V was shortened by 7 bases and J by 2 bases, with 15 bases between the two germline ends. The CDR3 spans 15 residues. The germline V gene has CDR1 ENHRY and CDR2 SYGVKD.

This clonotype was recorded many times. The chain is built from TRBV27 and TRBJ2-1, with 10 bases matching TRBD2. V lost 4 bases and J lost 4; bases outside the gene matches: 7. The CDR3 covers 16 residues. Germline lookup yields CDR1 MNHEY and CDR2 SMNVEV (reference sequence). The CDR3 DNA reads TGTGCCAGCAGTTGGGGTAGCGGGGGGAAATACAATGAGCAGTTCTTC. Encoded protein: CASSWGSGGKYNEQFF.

This clonotype was observed at least ten times. The chain recombines TRBV19 with TRBJ1-1, with 7 nucleotides matching TRBD1. The V gene's germline CDR1 is LNHDA and CDR2 SQIVND (reference sequence). The CDR3 totals 15 residues. V lost 3 bases to trimming and J lost 0 bases; unmatched junction nucleotides: 4. CDR3: CASSMTGTVNTEAFF. In DNA form, the CDR3 reads TGTGCCAGTAGTATGACCGGGACAGTGAACACTGAAGCTTTCTTT.

The J gene is TRBJ2-7, the V gene TRBV11-3; D tentatively fits TRBD1 or TRBD2 (5 bases each). Germline V gene lookup returns CDR1 SGHNT and CDR2 YENEEA. This CDR3 is 13 amino acids long. V was pared by 5 bases and J by 0 bases, with 8 bases between. Here the CDR3 reads CASSGDGSYEQYF. CDR3 in DNA: TGTGCCAGCAGCGGGGACGGCTCCTACGAGCAGTACTTC.

The sample holds many counts of this clonotype. The J gene is TRBJ1-2, the V gene TRBV27; TRBD1 is a possible D gene (5 bases). Trimming pared 10 bases from V and 8 bases from J, leaving 20 bases between. Looked up from germline, CDR1 is MNHEY and CDR2 is SMNVEV (reference sequence). This CDR3 contains 13 residues. The CDR3 region has the DNA TGTGCCACCGTCGTAAACGGGGGGAAGGGCTACACCTTC. Translation gives CATVVNGGKGYTF.

In its sample, this clonotype was seen a few times. The chain uses TRBV19 and TRBJ2-3; 14 positions match TRBD2. The V and J ends lost 3 bases and 6 bases, in that order; junction bases with no gene match: 2. Germline V CDR1 and CDR2: LNHDA, SQIVND (reference sequence). The CDR3 spans 15 residues. The chain's CDR3 is CASSIRLAGGDTQYF. The CDR3 region has the DNA TGTGCCAGTAGTATTAGACTAGCGGGGGGGGATACGCAGTATTTT.